The 28 T cell receptor beta chains in this list originate from one sample, sequenced in a study of blood T cell repertoires in COVID-19. Only in-frame clones appear in the TCRdb table, and some are missing; sequencing was by immunoSEQ multiplex PCR. Here the sample spans over 120,000 clones, almost 80% being singletons. The sequenced material came from PBMCs or T cells enriched from blood (not recorded which). The receptor source for this set is a woman aged 45-60 years who had recovered from COVID-19.

J is TRBJ1-5 and V is TRBV6-1; no firm D call. The CDR3 is 18 amino acids. V lost 0 bases and J 9 bases, leaving 24 bases between the germline ends. Germline values: CDR1 MNHNS, CDR2 SASEGT. CDR3 region: CASSEAAGGGGLIGPQHF. The CDR3 coding sequence is TGTGCCAGCAGTGAAGCAGCCGGCGGTGGAGGCCTAATAGGGCCCCAGCATTTT.

The chain uses TRBV5-1 and TRBJ2-2; D ambiguous. The CDR3 covers 15 residues. Germline V lookup: CDR1 SGHRS, CDR2 YFSETQ. V dropped 0 bases and J dropped 0 bases, with 6 bases sitting between them. The CDR3 coding sequence is TGCGCCAGCAGCTTGGACAGACCGAACACCGGGGAGCTGTTTTTT. Amino acids: CASSLDRPNTGELFF. The full variable domain, its missing parts supplied by reference TRBV5-1 and TRBJ2-2, is KAGVTQTPRYLIKTRGQQVTLSCSPISGHRSVSWYQQTPGQGLQFLFEYFSETQRNKGNFPGRFSGRQFSNSRSEMNVSTLELGDSALYLCASSLDRPNTGELFFGEGSRLTVL.

This chain uses TRBV6-1 with TRBJ2-7, with D tentatively TRBD2 (6 bases). V was clipped by 2 bases and J by 1 base, with 15 bases between them. CDR1 is MNHNS and CDR2 is SASEGT in the germline V gene. The CDR3 extends over 16 amino acids. The DNA of the CDR3 is TGTGCCAGCAGTGAACATAGGGGACTCCGGTCCTACGAGCAGTACTTC. Amino acid sequence: CASSEHRGLRSYEQYF.

V gene TRBV28 combines with J gene TRBJ2-4, with D possibly matching TRBD1 (5 bases). V dropped 4 bases and J dropped 8 bases, with 21 bases sitting between them. Per germline, CDR1 MDHEN and CDR2 SYDVKM. The CDR3 is 16 residues long. CDR3 nucleotide sequence: TGTGCCAGCAGTTCCATCCAAAAAGACAGTCGGCACATTCAGTACTTC. This gives the protein CASSSIQKDSRHIQYF.

This chain uses TRBV5-5 with TRBJ2-7; D might be TRBD1 (5 bases). The CDR3 totals 15 residues. From germline, CDR1 is SGHKS and CDR2 YYEKEE (reference sequence). Trimming shortened V by 0 bases and J by 0 bases, and 10 bases separated the two germline ends. The CDR3 reads CASSLERQYSYEQYF. The CDR3 DNA sequence: TGTGCCAGCAGCTTGGAGAGACAGTACTCCTACGAGCAGTACTTC.

The chain recombines TRBV13 with TRBJ1-2, with TRBD1 as a possible D gene (6 bases). Germline V gene sequence: CDR1 PRHDT, CDR2 FYEKMQ (reference sequence). This CDR3 contains 13 residues. Trimming pared 4 bases from V and 10 bases from J, leaving 16 bases between. The CDR3 protein is CASSSRYGDTYTF. The CDR3 nucleotides read TGTGCCAGCAGCTCGCGATATGGGGACACCTACACCTTC.

This clone was seen a few times. V and J are TRBV4-1 and TRBJ1-1; tentative D call: TRBD1 (5 bases). The CDR3 is 17 residues long. Germline V gene lookup returns CDR1 MGHRA and CDR2 YSYEKL. Deletions cut 3 bases from V and 1 base from J, with 18 bases between. The CDR3 loop reads CASSHKGKGRPNTEAFF. The DNA of the CDR3 is TGCGCCAGCAGCCACAAGGGGAAGGGTAGACCGAACACTGAAGCTTTCTTT.

This chain joins TRBV18 and TRBJ1-6; D is possibly TRBD1 (6 bases). The germline CDR1 and CDR2 sequences are KGHSH and LQKENI. Trimming removed 9 bases from V and 8 bases from J, with 23 bases in between. This CDR3 is 16 amino acids long. This CDR3 is CASRVQGNFGDSPLHF. The DNA of the CDR3 is TGTGCCAGTCGGGTACAGGGAAATTTTGGGGATTCACCCCTCCACTTT.

The chain employs TRBV28 and TRBJ2-1; 9 bases are shared with TRBD2. Germline loops: CDR1 MDHEN, CDR2 SYDVKM. Trimming took 2 bases from V and 5 from J; bases not matched to a gene: 19. There are 20 residues in the CDR3. CDR3 in amino acids: CASSLPHLWREGPRDNEQFF. The CDR3 DNA reads TGTGCCAGCAGTTTACCCCACCTCTGGCGGGAGGGCCCTCGGGACAATGAGCAGTTCTTC. Full variable domain (rest looked up from reference TRBV28 and TRBJ2-1): DVKVTQSSRYLVKRTGEKVFLECVQDMDHENMFWYRQDPGLGLRLIYFSYDVKMKEKGDIPEGYSVSREKKERFSLILESASTNQTSMYLCASSLPHLWREGPRDNEQFFGPGTRLTVL.

The rearrangement joins TRBV6-4 to TRBJ1-1; TRBD1 is a possible D gene (6 bases). The CDR3 has 13 amino acids. Between the trimmed V and J ends, which lost 5 bases and 5 bases, there was a span of 12 bases. From germline, CDR1 is MRHNA and CDR2 SNTAGT. CDR3 protein: CASSRGAETEAFF. The CDR3 bases are TGTGCCAGCAGTCGGGGGGCTGAGACTGAAGCTTTCTTT.

The chain uses TRBV5-1 and TRBJ1-1; 8 bases fit TRBD1. Trimming removed 2 bases from V and 4 bases from J; junction bases left unmatched: 10. This CDR3 contains 16 residues. Germline CDR1 is SGHRS and CDR2 is YFSETQ. The CDR3 bases are TGCGCCAGCAGCTTACAGGCAGGGGGCCTTACCACTGAAGCTTTCTTT. Its translation: CASSLQAGGLTTEAFF. The variable domain in full, with the rest retrieved from reference TRBV5-1 and TRBJ1-1, is KAGVTQTPRYLIKTRGQQVTLSCSPISGHRSVSWYQQTPGQGLQFLFEYFSETQRNKGNFPGRFSGRQFSNSRSEMNVSTLELGDSALYLCASSLQAGGLTTEAFFGQGTRLTVV.

The CDR3, as DNA: TGTGCCAGTACGTTCAGGACAGGAGCCTATTATGGCTACACCTTC. Translated: CASTFRTGAYYGYTF. V gene TRBV19 combines with J gene TRBJ1-2; 7 nucleotides line up with TRBD1. The CDR3 has 15 residues. The V gene's germline CDR1 is LNHDA and CDR2 SQIVND (reference sequence). Trimming at V came to 7 bases and at J to 5 bases, leaving 13 bases not matched to a gene.

As DNA, the CDR3 is TGTGCCAGTGGGCCTGGGTATGGCTACACCTTC. Translated: CASGPGYGYTF. The rearrangement joins TRBV19 to TRBJ1-2; D remains ambiguous. CDR1 and CDR2 from the germline V gene are LNHDA and SQIVND (reference sequence). V was clipped by 8 bases and J by 5 bases, with 9 bases between them. The CDR3 is 11 amino acids.

J is TRBJ1-5 and V is TRBV19; D call uncertain. The CDR3 runs 12 residues. Germline lookup yields CDR1 LNHDA and CDR2 SQIVND (reference sequence). The V and J ends lost 3 bases and 6 bases respectively, with 6 bases between them. The CDR3 DNA follows: TGTGCCAGTAGTATTGTGGCTCAGCCCCAGCATTTT. It codes for CASSIVAQPQHF.

The chain's CDR3 is CARRMVAGWSDEQYF. CDR3 coding DNA: TGTGCCAGGAGGATGGTAGCGGGATGGTCCGACGAGCAGTACTTC. J is TRBJ2-7 and V is TRBV27; TRBD2 agrees at 8 bases. V lost 9 bases and J lost 5; bases outside the gene matches: 15. Germline V CDR1 and CDR2: MNHEY, SMNVEV (reference sequence). This CDR3 contains 15 residues.

The chain carries TRBV7-9 and TRBJ1-1; the D gene is possibly TRBD1 (5 bases). The CDR3 contains 14 residues. Per the germline V gene, CDR1 is SEHNR and CDR2 is FQNEAQ (reference sequence). The V and J ends lost 6 bases and 1 base respectively, with 12 bases between them. The CDR3 sequence: CASRPGGANTEAFF. DNA of the CDR3: TGTGCCAGCAGGCCCGGTGGGGCGAACACTGAAGCTTTCTTT.

V and J are TRBV19 and TRBJ1-1; 7 nucleotides align to TRBD1. The CDR3 runs to 14 residues. Unmatched junction bases numbered 5, after V lost 4 bases and J lost 3 bases. Germline V gives CDR1 LNHDA, CDR2 SQIVND (reference sequence). The CDR3 spells CASSTQGVHTEAFF. In DNA, the CDR3 is TGTGCCAGTAGTACCCAGGGGGTACACACTGAAGCTTTCTTT.

The chain is built from TRBV19 and TRBJ1-2, with D perhaps matching TRBD1 (6 bases). This CDR3 has 15 amino acids. Trimming took off 5 bases at V and 4 bases at J, with 17 bases between the two ends. The germline V gene has CDR1 LNHDA and CDR2 SQIVND (reference sequence). The CDR3 nucleotides read TGTGCCAGTAGTCCCGGGACACCTTTTGCCTATGGCTACACCTTC. Protein sequence: CASSPGTPFAYGYTF.

Turning to this clone: This sample includes further DNA sequences coding for the same CDR3. The genes are TRBV5-1 and TRBJ1-1; 9 nucleotides match TRBD1. V trimming: 0 bases; J trimming: 4 bases; junction bases outside the gene matches: 1. The CDR3 runs to 14 residues. Per the germline V gene, CDR1 is SGHRS and CDR2 is YFSETQ. The CDR3 nucleotides are TGCGCCAGCAGCTTGGGGGACAGGGTCACTGAAGCTTTCTTT. It is translated as CASSLGDRVTEAFF.

The chain joins TRBV19 to TRBJ2-7, with a possible D match to TRBD1 (5 bases). Germline assignment: CDR1 LNHDA and CDR2 SQIVND (reference sequence). V lost 1 base and J 6 bases, leaving 10 bases between the germline ends. The CDR3 covers 13 residues. The CDR3, as DNA: TGTGCCAGTAGTATAGCCCAGGGTGGCGAGCAGTACTTC. Translated: CASSIAQGGEQYF.

The J gene is TRBJ2-1, the V gene TRBV11-3, with TRBD1 matching 10 bases. This CDR3 is 15 amino acids long. J was trimmed by 3 bases and V by 7 bases; bases with no gene match: 6. CDR1 SGHNT and CDR2 YENEEA come from the germline V gene. CDR3 nucleotide sequence: TGTGCCAGCAATCGGAGGACAGGGGGCTACAATGAGCAGTTCTTC. This codes for CASNRRTGGYNEQFF.

This clone was seen only once. The J gene is TRBJ2-7, the V gene TRBV2, with 7 bases fitting TRBD2. Looked up from germline, CDR1 is SNHLY and CDR2 is FYNNEI. This CDR3 region has 14 residues. Losses at the gene ends were 5 bases for V and 9 bases for J; bases not matched to a gene: 13. CDR3 bases: TGTGCCAGCAGTACGTTAACGGATCCGGGGGGGCAGTACTTC. Amino acids: CASSTLTDPGGQYF.

CDR3 loop: CASSGGAGRDNSPLHF. The CDR3 coding sequence is TGTGCCAGCAGCGGCGGGGCGGGGAGGGATAATTCACCCCTCCACTTT. The rearrangement joins TRBV3-1 (or the pseudogene TRBV3-2) to TRBJ1-6; D might be TRBD1 (5 bases). Germline V lookup: CDR1 LGHDT, CDR2 YNNKEL (reference sequence). V shed 5 bases and J shed 5 bases, with 16 bases lying between them. This CDR3 has 16 residues.

The gene calls are TRBV3-1 (or the pseudogene TRBV3-2) and TRBJ1-5; weak D call: TRBD1 (5 bases). CDR1 and CDR2 from the germline V gene are LGHDT and YNNKEL (reference sequence). The ends were cut back, 0 bases at V and 4 bases at J, with 13 bases in the middle. CDR3 length equals 16 residues. The CDR3 is CASSQEPGVTNQPQHF. The CDR3 nucleotides read TGTGCCAGCAGCCAAGAGCCGGGGGTAACGAATCAGCCCCAGCATTTT.

This chain links TRBV5-1 with TRBJ2-1, with D perhaps TRBD2 (6 bases). Deletions cut 0 bases from V and 9 bases from J, with 10 bases between. CDR1 SGHRS and CDR2 YFSETQ come from the germline V gene. This CDR3 comprises 13 residues. CDR3 bases: TGCGCCAGCAGCTTGGACCAGGGAGGTGAGCAGTTCTTC. This sequence encodes CASSLDQGGEQFF.

The J gene is TRBJ2-3, the V gene TRBV7-9; 14 nucleotides match TRBD2. This CDR3 comprises 16 residues. Germline CDR1 SEHNR, CDR2 FQNEAQ (reference sequence). V was clipped by 3 bases and J by 2 bases; unmatched bases: 1. The CDR3, as DNA: TGTGCCAGCAGCTTGACTAGCGGGAGGGTCACAGATACGCAGTATTTT. Translated, it gives CASSLTSGRVTDTQYF.

V and J are TRBV11-2 and TRBJ2-1, with 7 bases fitting TRBD2. V shed 1 base, J shed 6 bases, and the junction held 6 bases outside the gene matches. The germline V gene encodes CDR1 SGHAT and CDR2 FQNNGV. The CDR3 has 15 amino acids. In DNA form, the CDR3 reads TGTGCCAGCAGCTTAGGTTCTAGCGGTCTCAATGAGCAGTTCTTC. Translation gives CASSLGSSGLNEQFF.

The chain recombines TRBV7-2 with TRBJ2-5, with D maybe TRBD1 (6 bases). The CDR3 consists of 15 residues. The V and J ends lost 5 bases and 5 bases respectively, with 18 bases between them. From germline, CDR1 is SGHTA and CDR2 FQGNSA. Here the CDR3 reads CASSRLEGEWETQYF. In DNA, the CDR3 is TGTGCCAGCAGCCGTCTAGAGGGGGAATGGGAGACCCAGTACTTC. The entire variable domain, with the rest obtained from reference TRBV7-2 and TRBJ2-5, is as follows: GAGVSQSPSNKVTEKGKDVELRCDPISGHTALYWYRQSLGQGLEFLIYFQGNSAPDKSGLPSDRFSAERTGGSVSTLTIQRTQQEDSAVYLCASSRLEGEWETQYFGPGTRLLVL.